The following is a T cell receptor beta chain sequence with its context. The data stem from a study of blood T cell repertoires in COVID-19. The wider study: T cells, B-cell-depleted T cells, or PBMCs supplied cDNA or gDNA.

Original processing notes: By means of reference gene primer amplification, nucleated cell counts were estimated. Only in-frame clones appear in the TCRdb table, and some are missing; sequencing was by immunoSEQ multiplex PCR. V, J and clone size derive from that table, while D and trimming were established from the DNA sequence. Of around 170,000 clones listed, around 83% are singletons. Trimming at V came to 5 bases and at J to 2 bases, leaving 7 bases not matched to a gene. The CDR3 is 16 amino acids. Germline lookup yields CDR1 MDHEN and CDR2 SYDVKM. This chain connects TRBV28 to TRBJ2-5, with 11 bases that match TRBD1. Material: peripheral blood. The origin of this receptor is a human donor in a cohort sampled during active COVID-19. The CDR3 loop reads CASSPGTGGHQETQYF. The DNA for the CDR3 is TGTGCCAGCAGTCCAGGGACAGGGGGTCATCAAGAGACCCAGTACTTC.